The clone carrying this T cell receptor beta chain qualifies as medium-sized. Its antigen is unknown. In the original processing: Researchers built a distant-metastasis classifier for papillary thyroid cancer that drew on CDR3 differences across clinicopathological groups. TCRdb re-clonotyped the PCR reads via MiXCR. The V and J calls were not made by the authors but by TCRdb's processing. The profile shows about 12,000 clones, about 12% of them singletons. This specimen comes from a study of metastatic and nonmetastatic thyroid tumors. Study background: Repertoires were compared across blood and tumor or nodule tissue from malignant and benign thyroid patients. Study-level points and caveats: Malignant thyroid tumors reportedly exceeded benign nodules significantly in TCR beta diversity, with the difference appearing in blood and tumor.

The CDR3 consists of 14 residues. The trim removed 5 bases at V and 9 bases at J, leaving 5 bases unmatched. Patients were all untreated before their thyroid surgery. The sample comprised blood. The sequence was obtained from a female donor with papillary thyroid cancer or a benign thyroid nodule (not recorded which). Some clones in this sample may be carry-over from other donors' samples. J is TRBJ1-6 and V is TRBV12-3 or TRBV12-4; 9 nucleotides match TRBD1. The CDR3: CASSPGTGSSPLHF. The DNA of the CDR3 is TGTGCCAGCAGTCCAGGGACAGGGAGTTCACCCCTCCACTTT.